The source of this T cell receptor beta chain is a study of CD8 T cells in ankylosing spondylitis. Broader study findings: Disease-linked clones reportedly showed significant enrichment in matched ankylosing spondylitis synovial fluid. Existing reports had already noted some motif variants in reactive arthritis synovial fluid and blood. Typical of ankylosing spondylitis blood, it appeared, was a TCR beta motif of eight highly homologous variants.

In its sample, this clonotype was seen many times. What it binds is not known. The CDR3 sequence is 20 residues long. In making TCR beta libraries, quantitative 5'-RACE with molecular barcodes was used. TCRdb processed the 5' RACE reads anew with MiXCR; each CDR3 protein has one entry. The table records about 240,000 distinct CDR3 sequences, 10% to 13% of them present only once. Sequenced material: blood, either unsorted or a sorted T cell fraction (not recorded which). This clonotype was obtained from a male donor with ankylosing spondylitis or in good health (not recorded which). V and J are TRBV21-1 and TRBJ2-3; the D call of TRBD2 is as the table states it, not checked on the DNA. TRBV21-1 is described as a pseudogene. In DNA, the CDR3 is TGTGCCAGCAGCAAAATAAGGGGGAGGGGCCGCATGCATGGCACAGATACGCAGTATTTT. This translates into CASSKIRGRGRMHGTDTQYF.